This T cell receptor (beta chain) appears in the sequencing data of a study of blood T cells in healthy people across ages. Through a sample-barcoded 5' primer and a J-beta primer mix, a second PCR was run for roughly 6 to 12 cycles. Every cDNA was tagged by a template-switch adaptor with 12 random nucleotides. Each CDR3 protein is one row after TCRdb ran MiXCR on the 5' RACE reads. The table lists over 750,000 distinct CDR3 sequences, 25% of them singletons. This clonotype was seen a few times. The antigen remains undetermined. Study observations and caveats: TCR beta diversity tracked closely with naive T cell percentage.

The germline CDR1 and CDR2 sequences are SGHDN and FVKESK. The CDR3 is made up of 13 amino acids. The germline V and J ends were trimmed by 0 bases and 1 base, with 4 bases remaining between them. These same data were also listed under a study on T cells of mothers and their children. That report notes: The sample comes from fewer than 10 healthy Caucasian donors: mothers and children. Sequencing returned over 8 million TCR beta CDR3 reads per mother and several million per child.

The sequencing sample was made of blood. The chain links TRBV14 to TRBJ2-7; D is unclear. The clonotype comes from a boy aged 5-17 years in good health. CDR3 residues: CASSQEDSYEQYF. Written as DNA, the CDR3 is TGTGCCAGCAGCCAAGAGGATTCCTACGAGCAGTACTTC.